This entry lists 21 T cell receptor beta chains sequenced from one sample in a study of blood T cells in healthy people across ages. Then a second PCR, running about 7 to 11 cycles, was carried out with a sample-barcoded 5' primer and a J-beta primer mix. One entry per CDR3 protein results from TCRdb running MiXCR on the 5' RACE reads. The table records about 840,000 distinct CDR3 sequences, about 29% of them present only once. In addition, the sample was reused for a study of T cells of mothers and their children.

The sequenced material came from blood. All receptors derive from a woman in her thirties or forties in good health.

This clonotype was found a few times. The genes are TRBV24-1 and TRBJ2-2; D is undetermined. The CDR3 sequence is 13 residues long. CDR1 KGHDR and CDR2 SFDVKD come from the germline V gene. The V end lost 0 bases, the J end lost 6 bases, and 4 bases lay between the germline ends. The CDR3 coding sequence is TGTGCCACCAGTGATTTGACTGCCGGGGAGCTGTTTTTT. It encodes CATSDLTAGELFF.

The V and J genes are TRBV10-3 and TRBJ2-2, with TRBD1 matching 8 bases. This CDR3 is built from 15 residues. CDR1 is ENHRY, CDR2 SYGVKD, per germline. The J segment lost 3 bases and the V segment lost 1 base, leaving 1 base of the junction unmatched. The chain's CDR3 is CAISEWGQDTGELFF. CDR3 DNA: TGTGCCATCAGTGAGTGGGGACAGGACACCGGGGAGCTGTTTTTT.

This clonotype occurred many times. The chain joins TRBV12-3 or TRBV12-4 to TRBJ2-7; 12 nucleotides line up with TRBD1. The junction had 6 bases not matched to a gene; V was cut back by 6 bases and J by 6 bases. This CDR3 has 14 amino acids. CDR3 in amino acids: CASSPGTGGGEQYF. The CDR3 DNA reads as TGTGCCAGCAGCCCAGGGACAGGGGGCGGCGAGCAGTACTTC.

This clonotype came up many times. The chain joins TRBV4-3 to TRBJ2-2, with a tentative D call TRBD1 (5 bases). CDR1 is LGHNA, CDR2 YSLEER, per germline. The CDR3 consists of 15 residues. The V gene lost 0 bases and the J gene lost 8 bases, with 13 bases spanning the gap. The CDR3 DNA reads TGCGCCAGCAGCCAAGAACAAAGGGGCGTGGGGGAGCTGTTTTTT. It specifies CASSQEQRGVGELFF.

A remark on this clonotype: Being one base from a much bigger clone, this may be a read error. This rearrangement joins TRBV7-9 to TRBJ2-3; no definite D call. Germline assignment: CDR1 SEHNR and CDR2 FQNEAQ (reference sequence). Trimming cost V 2 bases and J 5 bases, with 20 bases left between them. The CDR3 extends over 17 amino acids. The CDR3 is CASSLIDLVATRDTQYF. CDR3 DNA sequence: TGTGCCAGCAGCTTAATTGACCTTGTCGCGACACGAGATACGCAGTATTTT. Filled out from reference TRBV7-9 and TRBJ2-3, the complete variable domain reads DTGVSQNPRHKITKRGQNVTFRCDPISEHNRLYWYRQTLGQGPEFLTYFQNEAQLEKSRLLSDRFSAERPKGSFSTLEIQRTEQGDSAMYLCASSLIDLVATRDTQYFGPGTRLTVL.

This clonotype was seen only a few times. This chain connects TRBV10-3 to TRBJ1-4, with TRBD1 as a possible D gene (6 bases). Trimming removed 8 bases from V and 8 bases from J, with 21 bases in between. The CDR3 runs to 15 residues. In germline, CDR1 is ENHRY, CDR2 SYGVKD. The CDR3 is CAIGSSEGVNEKLFF. The CDR3 DNA reads as TGTGCCATCGGAAGCTCAGAGGGGGTGAACGAAAAACTGTTTTTT.

At least ten counts were recorded for this clonotype. The DNA for the CDR3 is TGCGCCAGCAGCCACCTAGCGGGAAGCACAGATACGCAGTATTTT. Translated, it gives CASSHLAGSTDTQYF. The gene calls are TRBV4-1 and TRBJ2-3; 9 nucleotides agree with TRBD2. The ends lost 3 bases at V and 0 bases at J; junction bases unmatched: 1. Germline V gene lookup returns CDR1 MGHRA and CDR2 YSYEKL. This CDR3 comprises 15 residues.

On this clonotype: A read error may explain this, as a much larger clone is one base away. In DNA, the CDR3 is TGCAGTGCTCCACTAGCCAACCAAGAGACCCAGTTCTTC. Translating it yields CSAPLANQETQFF. V gene TRBV20-1 combines with J gene TRBJ2-5, with a tentative D call TRBD2 (6 bases). The J call may be faulty, since TRBJ2-1 better matches the DNA end. Germline loops: CDR1 DFQATT, CDR2 SNEGSKA (reference sequence). The CDR3 contains 13 residues.

In the case of this clonotype: A much more abundant neighbour one base away suggests this may be a read error. The chain joins TRBV6-5 to TRBJ2-5; D tentatively fits TRBD1 or TRBD2 (7 bases each). CDR3 length: 13 residues. Germline-derived CDR1 and CDR2 are MNHEY and SVGAGI. CDR3 coding DNA: TGTGCCGGAACCAGGGGGGGGCTGGAGACCCGGTACTTC. It specifies CAGTRGGLETRYF.

This clonotype was seen more than once but under ten times. The CDR3 DNA is TGTGCCAGCAGGGCAGGGAGGGGAGGATTGGAAGCTTTCTTT. It encodes CASRAGRGGLEAFF. The chain recombines TRBV12-3 or TRBV12-4 with TRBJ1-1; the D gene is possibly TRBD1 (5 bases). V was trimmed by 6 bases and J by 8 bases, leaving 19 bases between them. This CDR3 spans 14 amino acids.

The rearrangement joins TRBV15 to TRBJ2-7; D perhaps matches TRBD2 (6 bases). The germline V gene has CDR1 LNHNV and CDR2 YYDKDF (reference sequence). V was pared by 1 base and J by 6 bases, with 16 bases between. The CDR3 contains 15 residues. The CDR3 here is CATSRGGRGSGEQYF. As DNA, the CDR3 is TGTGCCACCAGCAGAGGGGGACGGGGGTCGGGCGAGCAGTACTTC.

This clonotype has a handful of counts. The rearrangement uses TRBV28 and TRBJ2-1; D is unclear. Deletions cut 5 bases from V and 0 bases from J, with 14 bases between. The germline CDR1 and CDR2 sequences are MDHEN and SYDVKM. There are 16 residues in the CDR3. Written as DNA, the CDR3 is TGTGCCAGCAGTGAGGCAGTTTCGTCCTCCTACAATGAGCAGTTCTTC. Its protein product is CASSEAVSSSYNEQFF.

The rearrangement links TRBV7-9 to TRBJ2-5, with D possibly TRBD1 on 7 matching bases. CDR1 is SEHNR and CDR2 is FQNEAQ in the germline V gene (reference sequence). V lost 5 bases and J lost 5, with 27 bases in between. The CDR3 length is 18 residues. The CDR3 DNA follows: TGTGCCAGCAGCGGCGGGACAGCCCAATCCCCGCTGCGGGAGACCCAGTACTTC. This gives the protein CASSGGTAQSPLRETQYF.

J is TRBJ2-7 and V is TRBV19; D unclear. The V gene's germline CDR1 is LNHDA and CDR2 SQIVND (reference sequence). V lost 7 bases and J lost 2, with 18 bases in between. The CDR3 contains 15 residues. CDR3 DNA sequence: TGTGCCAGTAATCGGGTGGCAGGACCAGCCTACGAGCAGTACTTC. It encodes CASNRVAGPAYEQYF.

This clonotype was recorded at least ten times. The genes are TRBV5-1 and TRBJ2-3; D perhaps matches TRBD2 (6 bases). In germline, CDR1 is SGHRS, CDR2 YFSETQ. V lost 7 bases and J lost 1, with 13 bases in between. The CDR3 loop spans 14 amino acids. In DNA, the CDR3 is TGCGCCAGCCGGACGGGCGGGGGCACAGATACGCAGTATTTT. This gives the protein CASRTGGGTDTQYF.

In this sample, this clonotype turned up many times. This rearrangement joins TRBV10-3 to TRBJ1-1; D is undetermined. Deletions cut 6 bases from V and 0 bases from J, with 8 bases between. This CDR3 region has 13 residues. Germline values: CDR1 ENHRY, CDR2 SYGVKD. CDR3 sequence reads: CAISDGMNTEAFF. CDR3 DNA sequence: TGTGCCATCAGCGACGGTATGAACACTGAAGCTTTCTTT.

The J gene is TRBJ2-1, the V gene TRBV20-1; D possibly matches TRBD1 or TRBD2 (7 bases each). The length of the CDR3 is 16 residues. V gave up 1 base and J gave up 5 bases, with 18 bases separating them. The germline V gene encodes CDR1 DFQATT and CDR2 SNEGSKA (reference sequence). The CDR3 here is CSARGFGEGAHNEQFF. As DNA, the CDR3 is TGCAGTGCTAGAGGCTTCGGGGAGGGGGCTCACAATGAGCAGTTCTTC.

This clonotype was detected only a few times. The genes are TRBV5-1 and TRBJ2-3; TRBD2 aligns across 7 bases. Looked up from germline, CDR1 is SGHRS and CDR2 is YFSETQ. V was pared by 4 bases and J by 2 bases, with 10 bases of the junction left unmatched. The CDR3 is 16 amino acids. CDR3 sequence: CASSPRTRGITDTQYF. For the CDR3, the DNA is TGCGCCAGCAGCCCCCGGACTAGAGGGATCACAGATACGCAGTATTTT.

The chain employs TRBV10-3 and TRBJ2-3; 12 nucleotides match TRBD1. The CDR3 length is 17 residues. In germline, CDR1 is ENHRY, CDR2 SYGVKD. With 4 bases clipped from V and 2 bases from J, the junction kept 7 bases outside the gene matches. Here the CDR3 DNA reads TGTGCCATCAGTGTCACCGGGACAGGGGGCAACACAGATACGCAGTATTTT. Translation: CAISVTGTGGNTDTQYF.

About this clonotype: This may be a read error: a much more frequent sequence differs by one nucleotide. This sequence joins TRBV6-2 or TRBV6-3 and TRBJ2-4; 8 bases map to TRBD1. CDR3 length equals 15 residues. V shed 8 bases, J shed 13 bases, and the junction held 19 bases outside the gene matches. The V gene's germline CDR1 is MNHEY and CDR2 SVGEGT. The DNA of the CDR3 is TGTGCCAGCCAACACCGGGACAGGCGATACAATGAGCAGTACTTC. Protein sequence: CASQHRDRRYNEQYF.

This clonotype came up many times. This sequence joins TRBV20-1 and TRBJ2-3; 7 bases map to TRBD2. CDR1 is DFQATT, CDR2 SNEGSKA, per germline (reference sequence). Trimming took 3 bases from V and 6 from J; bases not matched to a gene: 9. This CDR3 is 14 amino acids long. CDR3 sequence (DNA): TGCAGTGCTAGGGTGCTAGCGGCCATGGATACGCAGTATTTT. Amino acids: CSARVLAAMDTQYF.